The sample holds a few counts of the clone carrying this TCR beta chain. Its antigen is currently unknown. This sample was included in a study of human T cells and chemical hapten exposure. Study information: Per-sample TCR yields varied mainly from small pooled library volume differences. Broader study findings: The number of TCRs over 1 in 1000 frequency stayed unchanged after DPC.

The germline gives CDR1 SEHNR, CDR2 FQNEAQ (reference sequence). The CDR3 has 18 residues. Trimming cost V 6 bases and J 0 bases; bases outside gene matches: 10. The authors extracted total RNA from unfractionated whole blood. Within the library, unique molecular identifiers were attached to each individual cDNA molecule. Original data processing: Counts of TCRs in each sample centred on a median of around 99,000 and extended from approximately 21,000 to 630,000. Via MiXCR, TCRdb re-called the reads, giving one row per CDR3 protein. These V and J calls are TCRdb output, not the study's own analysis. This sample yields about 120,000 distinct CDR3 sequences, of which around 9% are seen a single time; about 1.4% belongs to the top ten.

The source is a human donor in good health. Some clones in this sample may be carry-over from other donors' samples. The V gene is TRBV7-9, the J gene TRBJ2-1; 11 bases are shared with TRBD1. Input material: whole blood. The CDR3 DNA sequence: TGTGCCAGCAGGTTGGTGGGACAGGGGGTGAGCTCCTACAATGAGCAGTTCTTC. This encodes CASRLVGQGVSSYNEQFF.